This entry is about one T cell receptor beta chain. This record belongs to a study of blood T cell repertoires in COVID-19. Overall study context: From the United States, Italy and Spain came samples of acute and convalescent COVID-19. The cDNA or gDNA used as material had been derived from T cells, B-cell-depleted T cells, or PBMCs.

As handled by the study authors: It was from reference gene primer amplification that nucleated cell counts were estimated. The data were produced by immunoSEQ multiplex PCR, yet TCRdb's version contains in-frame clones alone and is incomplete. V, J and clone size derive from that table, while D and trimming were established from the DNA sequence. The profile covers 220,000 or so clones, with about 80% appearing a single time and approximately 2.9% taken by the ten largest. Looked up from germline, CDR1 is MNHEY and CDR2 is SVGEGT. The V and J ends lost 2 bases and 3 bases, in that order; junction bases with no gene match: 13. The CDR3 contains 19 residues.

This rearrangement joins TRBV6-2 or TRBV6-3 to TRBJ2-2; 9 bases match TRBD2. What was sequenced was peripheral blood. The clonotype was recovered from a woman aged 25 to 39 who had recovered from COVID-19. The CDR3 is CASSYEVAGERGDTGELFF. The CDR3 bases are TGTGCCAGCAGTTACGAGGTAGCGGGAGAGCGGGGGGACACCGGGGAGCTGTTTTTT.